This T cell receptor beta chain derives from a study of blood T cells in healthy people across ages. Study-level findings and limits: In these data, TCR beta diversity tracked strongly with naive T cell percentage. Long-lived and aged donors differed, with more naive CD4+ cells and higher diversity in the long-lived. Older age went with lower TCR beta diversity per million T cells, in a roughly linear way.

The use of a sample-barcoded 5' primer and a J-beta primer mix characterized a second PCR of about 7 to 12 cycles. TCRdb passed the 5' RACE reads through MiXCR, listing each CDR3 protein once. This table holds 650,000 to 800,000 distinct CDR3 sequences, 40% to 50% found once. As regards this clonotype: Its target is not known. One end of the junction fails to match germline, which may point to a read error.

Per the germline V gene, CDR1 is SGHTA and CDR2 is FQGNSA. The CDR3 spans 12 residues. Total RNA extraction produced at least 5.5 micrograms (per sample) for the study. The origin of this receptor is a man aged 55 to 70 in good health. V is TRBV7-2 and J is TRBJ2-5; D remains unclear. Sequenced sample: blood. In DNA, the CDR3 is TGTGCCGGCAGCTCTTACCAAGAGACCAAGTACTTC. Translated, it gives CAGSSYQETKYF.